Sequencing of this T cell receptor (beta chain) was carried out in a study of blood T cell repertoires in COVID-19 (dated by TCRdb to 2020 to 2021). At the level of the whole study: Samples from collaborators originated in the United States, Italy and Spain and spanned both the acute and convalescent phases of COVID-19. The dataset comprised deeply sampled blood TCRbeta repertoires from subjects exposed to, actively infected with, or recovered from COVID-19. Samples were obtained from the ongoing ImmuneRACE study (first 160 participants) and from about 1,300 subjects provided by 6 global collaborators. HLA class I and class II types, where available, came from metadata supplied by the sample provider rather than from assay-based typing. The material from the prospective study consisted of cDNA or gDNA derived from T cells, B-cell-depleted T cells, or PBMCs. The repertoires were released in a freely available public database meant as a resource for research on the immune response to SARS-CoV-2. Nearly every sample came with metadata listing a de-identified subject ID, COVID-19 status, age in years and sex. Findings and caveats that apply to the study as a whole: The quantity of clinical and demographic metadata differed by source and by participant and was supplied without curation.

In the case of this clone: Its antigen remains unidentified. One base away there is no much larger clone; base qualities are not given.

TCRbeta CDR3 regions were amplified from genomic DNA using the immunoSEQ Assay, a bias-controlled multiplex PCR. Under the source paper's analysis protocol: Nucleated cell counts per sample were estimated from amplification of reference gene primers within the assay. To quantify the absolute abundance of each unique TCRbeta CDR3 rearrangement, sequence reads were collapsed and filtered. For each sample, productive Simpson clonality was calculated as the square root of Simpson's diversity index across productive rearrangements. TCRdb holds this immuneACCESS table with in-frame rearrangements only. Some clones are missing; in checked studies, unresolved V genes explain under half, and the rest has no known cause. V and J calls and clone size are given by that table; D and trimming were obtained from the DNA. The sample contains approximately 97,000 clones, about nine tenths of them found a single time. The ten largest clones capture 1.5% to 2% of the sample.

Trimming removed 4 bases from V and 6 bases from J, leaving 10 bases between the germline ends. CDR1 and CDR2, per the germline V gene (reference sequence), are SEHNR and FQNEAQ. Its CDR3 holds 13 amino acids, cysteine through phenylalanine. The CDR3 DNA has 39 bases and is translated from base 1. One collaborating source in Seattle enrolled patients while the patients were actively infected and followed the patients over time throughout the course of disease. Whole blood was collected in K2EDTA tubes by collaborating institutions according to the institutions' own protocols. For TCRbeta analysis, collaborators shipped samples in one of three forms: frozen whole blood, isolated PBMCs, or DNA extracted from either of those sample types.

The V and J genes are TRBV7-9 and TRBJ1-3; the D segment cannot be called with confidence. This TCR was recovered from a woman aged 45 to 65 with COVID-19, enrolled during active disease. Sequenced input: peripheral blood. In nucleotide form, the sequence is TGTGCCAGCAGCTCGTTACAAGAAAACACCATATATTTT. It translates to CASSSLQENTIYF.